The source of this T cell receptor (beta chain) is a study of T cell changes during pregnancy in multiple sclerosis. Germline CDR1 and CDR2: WNHNN and SYGVQD (reference sequence). The CDR3 length is 14 residues. With 2 bases removed from V and 4 bases from J, the gap between germline ends came to 9 bases. The data were produced by immunoSEQ multiplex PCR, yet TCRdb's version contains in-frame clones alone and is incomplete. Here the sample spans fewer than 85,000 clones, about 88% being singletons. The origin of this receptor is a female donor with multiple sclerosis, enrolled in a pregnancy study. Here the sequenced sample was peripheral blood, taken before pregnancy. The chain recombines TRBV10-1 with TRBJ1-5; TRBD1 is a possible D gene (6 bases). The CDR3 here is CASSETGWNQPQHF. Written as DNA, the CDR3 is TGCGCCAGCAGTGAGACAGGGTGGAATCAGCCCCAGCATTTT.